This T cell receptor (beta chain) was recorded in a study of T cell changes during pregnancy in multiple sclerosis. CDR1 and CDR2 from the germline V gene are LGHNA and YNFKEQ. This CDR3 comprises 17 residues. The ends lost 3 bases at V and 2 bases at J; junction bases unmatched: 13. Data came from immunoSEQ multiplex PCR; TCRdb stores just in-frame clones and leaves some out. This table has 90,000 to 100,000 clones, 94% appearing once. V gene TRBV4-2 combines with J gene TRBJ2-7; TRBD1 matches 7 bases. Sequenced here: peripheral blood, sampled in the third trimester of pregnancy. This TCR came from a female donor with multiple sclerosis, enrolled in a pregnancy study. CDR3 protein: CASSHLTGAGEPYEQYF. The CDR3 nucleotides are TGTGCCAGCAGCCATCTTACAGGGGCAGGGGAGCCCTACGAGCAGTACTTC.